These 27 T cell receptor beta chains originate from one sample sequenced in a study of OX40 agonist ivuxolimab in advanced cancers. Sequencing was performed with immunoSEQ multiplex PCR; in TCRdb, only in-frame clones are kept and a portion is missing. Among more than 45,000 clones listed, 81% were seen once. This specimen was CD4+ or CD8+ T cells sorted from blood, taken in a trial of the OX40 agonist ivuxolimab. The receptors were sampled from an adult with an advanced solid tumor such as melanoma, head and neck, liver or kidney cancer.

This clone was seen a handful of times. J is TRBJ2-5 and V is TRBV10-3, with D perhaps TRBD1 (6 bases). The germline V gene encodes CDR1 ENHRY and CDR2 SYGVKD. The CDR3 contains 13 residues. V lost 6 bases, J lost 0 bases, and 8 bases lay in between. CDR3 protein: CAISGQHQETQYF. The CDR3 nucleotides are TGTGCCATCAGCGGACAGCACCAAGAGACCCAGTACTTC.

V usage is TRBV7-9 and J usage is TRBJ2-7; perhaps TRBD1 as D (6 bases). V lost 1 base and J 2 bases, leaving 9 bases between the germline ends. There are 14 residues in the CDR3. The germline V gene encodes CDR1 SEHNR and CDR2 FQNEAQ (reference sequence). The DNA for the CDR3 is TGTGCCAGCAGCTTAGACAGGGTTCCCTACGAGCAGTACTTC. This encodes CASSLDRVPYEQYF.

The rearrangement uses TRBV10-2 and TRBJ1-5, with D possibly TRBD1 on 5 matching bases. The CDR3 spans 16 residues. Looked up from germline, CDR1 is WSHSY and CDR2 is SAAADI. Trimming took off 2 bases at V and 4 bases at J, with 15 bases between the two ends. The CDR3 reads CASSERLGGTNQPQHF. The DNA of the CDR3 is TGCGCCAGCAGTGAGAGGTTGGGGGGGACGAATCAGCCCCAGCATTTT.

The chain carries TRBV29-1 and TRBJ1-5; D unresolved. The CDR3 extends over 13 amino acids. CDR1 and CDR2 (germline): SQVTM, ANQGSEA. V dropped 7 bases and J dropped 5 bases, with 15 bases sitting between them. The CDR3 DNA reads TGCAGCGCCCAAGCAGGATTTGATCAGCCCCAGCATTTT. Amino acids: CSAQAGFDQPQHF.

Concerning this clone: A much larger clone lies a single base off, so this may be a read error. This chain connects TRBV2 to TRBJ2-5; 7 bases align to TRBD2. The V segment lost 5 bases and the J segment 5 bases; nucleotides outside the gene matches: 11. Per the germline V gene, CDR1 is SNHLY and CDR2 is FYNNEI. This CDR3 is built from 15 residues. CDR3 DNA: TGTGCCAGCAGTCTGGGAGGGGTGACGACGGAGACCCAGTACTTC. This gives the protein CASSLGGVTTETQYF.

CDR3 nucleotides: TGTGCCAGCAGCTCCCCCCTCCTGAGGGAGCAGTACTTC. Translated, it gives CASSSPLLREQYF. The rearrangement links TRBV4-2 to TRBJ2-7; unclear D gene. The V end was cut by 5 bases, the J end by 7 bases, with 15 bases between. The CDR3 has 13 residues. Germline V gene lookup returns CDR1 LGHNA and CDR2 YNFKEQ.

A single count supports this clone. The chain has TRBV6-1 and TRBJ2-7; unclear D gene. Trimming pared 8 bases from V and 1 base from J, leaving 9 bases between. CDR1 and CDR2 (germline): MNHNS, SASEGT. The CDR3 runs to 12 residues. The DNA of the CDR3 is TGTGCCAGCGGCCCAATTTCCTACGAGCAGTACTTC. This codes for CASGPISYEQYF.

The chain uses TRBV28 and TRBJ2-7; 7 bases are a match to TRBD2. CDR3 length equals 13 residues. V gave up 4 bases and J gave up 4 bases; unmatched junction bases: 4. Per germline, CDR1 MDHEN and CDR2 SYDVKM. The CDR3 sequence is CASSSGGPYEQYF. Here the CDR3 DNA reads TGTGCCAGCAGTTCGGGGGGACCGTACGAGCAGTACTTC.

For the CDR3, the DNA is TGTGCCAGCAGTGATAGGTGGACAGACAAACGGGGGACCCAGTACTTC. This translates into CASSDRWTDKRGTQYF. The chain uses TRBV6-1 and TRBJ2-5; maybe TRBD1 (6 bases). The V gene lost 3 bases and the J gene lost 7 bases, with 21 bases spanning the gap. This CDR3 spans 16 amino acids. Germline V gives CDR1 MNHNS, CDR2 SASEGT.

The chain has TRBV7-2 and TRBJ2-5; TRBD1 aligns across 8 bases. Germline V gene data show CDR1 as SGHTA and CDR2 as FQGNSA. V was clipped by 5 bases and J by 1 base; unmatched bases: 6. This CDR3 is built from 15 residues. The CDR3 sequence is CASSPDRGVQETQYF. CDR3 DNA sequence: TGTGCCAGCAGCCCCGACAGGGGAGTCCAAGAGACCCAGTACTTC.

The V call is TRBV4-2, the J call TRBJ2-1, with 7 bases aligning to TRBD1. V was pared by 5 bases and J by 4 bases, with 8 bases of the junction left unmatched. This CDR3 has 15 residues. Germline-derived CDR1 and CDR2 are LGHNA and YNFKEQ. The DNA for the CDR3 is TGTGCCAGCAGCTCCCGACAGGGACCTTACAATGAGCAGTTCTTC. This translates into CASSSRQGPYNEQFF.

The chain uses TRBV7-2 and TRBJ1-1; a weak D match, TRBD1 (5 bases). This CDR3 has 14 residues. V gave up 3 bases and J gave up 5 bases, with 13 bases separating them. Germline V gene lookup returns CDR1 SGHTA and CDR2 FQGNSA. CDR3 bases: TGTGCCAGCAGCTTTTCAGGGCCTCGGACTGAAGCTTTCTTT. Translated: CASSFSGPRTEAFF.

This chain joins TRBV11-2 and TRBJ2-5, with D unresolved. V was trimmed by 5 bases and J by 5 bases, leaving 6 bases between them. The germline V gene has CDR1 SGHAT and CDR2 FQNNGV. CDR3 length: 11 amino acids. DNA for the CDR3: TGTGCCAGCAGCCCCAAGGAGACCCAGTACTTC. Translation: CASSPKETQYF. Full variable domain (remainder filled in from reference TRBV11-2 and TRBJ2-5): EAGVAQSPRYKIIEKRQSVAFWCNPISGHATLYWYQQILGQGPKLLIQFQNNGVVDDSQLPKDRFSAERLKGVDSTLKIQPAKLEDSAVYLCASSPKETQYFGPGTRLLVL.

The V call is TRBV5-4, the J call TRBJ2-1; D tentatively fits TRBD1 or TRBD2 (6 bases each). The CDR3 consists of 14 residues. Per the germline V gene, CDR1 is SGHNT and CDR2 is YYREEE (reference sequence). V lost 4 bases to trimming and J lost 3 bases, with 11 bases between them. The CDR3 loop is CASSLKGGYNEQFF. CDR3 nucleotide sequence: TGTGCCAGCAGCCTAAAGGGGGGCTACAATGAGCAGTTCTTC.

This chain uses TRBV18 with TRBJ2-5; weak D call: TRBD1 (5 bases). With 2 bases removed from V and 2 bases from J, the gap between germline ends came to 9 bases. CDR3 length equals 14 residues. The germline gives CDR1 KGHSH, CDR2 LQKENI. CDR3 sequence (DNA): TGTGCCAGCTCACCAGGGGCAGCACAAGAGACCCAGTACTTC. This gives the protein CASSPGAAQETQYF.

The V and J genes are TRBV5-1 and TRBJ1-3; D remains ambiguous. The CDR3 extends over 15 amino acids. V was clipped by 3 bases and J by 0 bases, with 10 bases between them. Germline values: CDR1 SGHRS, CDR2 YFSETQ. CDR3 in amino acids: CASSSSGFSGNTIYF. The CDR3 DNA follows: TGCGCCAGCAGCTCATCTGGGTTCTCTGGAAACACCATATATTTT.

This clone was observed a handful of times. This chain links TRBV6-1 with TRBJ1-1; maybe TRBD1 (6 bases). Trimming stripped 3 bases from V and 3 bases from J, with 8 bases between. Looked up from germline, CDR1 is MNHNS and CDR2 is SASEGT. This CDR3 has 13 residues. The CDR3: CASSDQGYTEAFF. The CDR3 DNA sequence: TGTGCCAGCAGTGACCAGGGGTACACTGAAGCTTTCTTT.

The chain joins TRBV6-5 to TRBJ2-3, with 9 nucleotides matching TRBD2. The V gene end was trimmed by 2 bases and the J gene end by 10 bases; junction bases not matched to a gene: 10. The CDR3 covers 15 residues. Germline V CDR1 and CDR2: MNHEY, SVGAGI. Here the CDR3 DNA reads TGTGCCAGCAGTTACGCGGGAGGGTCAGGGGAAGCGCAGTATTTT. Residues: CASSYAGGSGEAQYF.

The chain uses TRBV2 and TRBJ2-7; D perhaps matches TRBD2 (6 bases). CDR1 is SNHLY and CDR2 is FYNNEI in the germline V gene. Trimming removed 11 bases at V and 2 bases at J, with 7 bases between. The CDR3 is made up of 10 amino acids. The CDR3 DNA reads TGTGCCGGCGGGACCTACGAGCAGTACTTC. Amino acid sequence: CAGGTYEQYF.

This rearrangement joins TRBV5-8 to TRBJ2-5, with D possibly TRBD1 on 6 matching bases. Per the germline V gene, CDR1 is SGHTS and CDR2 is YDEGEE. The CDR3 spans 15 residues. V lost 4 bases and J 2 bases, leaving 15 bases between the germline ends. CDR3 nucleotides: TGTGCCAGCAGCCCCAGGGGACACCAGCAAGAGACCCAGTACTTC. Protein sequence: CASSPRGHQQETQYF.

V gene TRBV19 combines with J gene TRBJ1-5; 8 bases line up with TRBD1. The J segment lost 1 base and the V segment lost 6 bases, leaving 5 bases of the junction unmatched. This CDR3 has 15 amino acids. The V gene's germline CDR1 is LNHDA and CDR2 SQIVND (reference sequence). DNA of the CDR3: TGTGCCAGTAGGCTTCAGGGGGCAAGCAATCAGCCCCAGCATTTT. It codes for CASRLQGASNQPQHF.

This chain connects TRBV7-6 to TRBJ2-5; the D gene is possibly TRBD1 (5 bases). The V and J ends lost 6 bases and 5 bases respectively, with 22 bases between them. This CDR3 has 16 residues. Germline V gives CDR1 SGHVS, CDR2 FNYEAQ. The CDR3 nucleotides are TGTGCCAGCAGTCATACCTATGGCAGGGATGGTGAGACCCAGTACTTC. Amino acid sequence: CASSHTYGRDGETQYF.

The chain has TRBV11-3 and TRBJ2-7; D remains ambiguous. Germline values: CDR1 SGHNT, CDR2 YENEEA. V shed 1 base and J shed 3 bases, with 10 bases lying between them. The CDR3 is made up of 14 amino acids. The CDR3 DNA sequence: TGTGCCAGCAGCTTAGGGACCCGAGGCTACGAGCAGTACTTC. Protein sequence: CASSLGTRGYEQYF.

This clone was seen just once. The chain carries TRBV5-4 and TRBJ2-7, with TRBD1 matching over 7 bases. The V gene end was trimmed by 3 bases and the J gene end by 6 bases; junction bases not matched to a gene: 6. The germline V gene encodes CDR1 SGHNT and CDR2 YYREEE (reference sequence). The CDR3 loop spans 13 amino acids. The CDR3 protein is CASSSTGVGEQYF. DNA of the CDR3: TGTGCCAGCAGCTCAACAGGGGTCGGCGAGCAGTACTTC.

The chain combines TRBV6-1 with TRBJ1-2, with no clear D. CDR1 MNHNS and CDR2 SASEGT come from the germline V gene. This CDR3 spans 15 amino acids. Trimming took off 11 bases at V and 0 bases at J, with 19 bases between the two ends. In nucleotides, the CDR3 is TGTGCCTGCAACGATCCCAGCACCACTAACTATGGCTACACCTTC. Translation: CACNDPSTTNYGYTF.

The chain combines TRBV5-1 with TRBJ2-1; 8 nucleotides line up with TRBD1. The CDR3 runs 13 residues. Germline CDR1 SGHRS, CDR2 YFSETQ. V dropped 3 bases and J dropped 14; count of bases not matched to a gene: 10. CDR3 in DNA: TGCGCCAGCAGCTGGGGGACAGGTTTCGGGGAGTTCTTC. This encodes CASSWGTGFGEFF.

The chain has TRBV28 and TRBJ2-7; TRBD2 matches at 7 bases. The CDR3 length is 14 residues. Trimming cost V 3 bases and J 5 bases; bases outside gene matches: 7. Germline CDR1 and CDR2: MDHEN and SYDVKM. The CDR3 DNA reads TGTGCCAGCAGTTTGGGTGTGGGGGGGGACGAGCAGTACTTC. Its protein product is CASSLGVGGDEQYF.